A selection of T cell receptor beta chains follows, all from one sample in a study of T cell responses to AZD1222 COVID-19 vaccine. The assay was immunoSEQ multiplex PCR, and TCRdb's table has in-frame clones only and misses some. The table records around 150,000 clones, 85% to 90% of them present only once. The sequences come from peripheral blood, collected on day 0 of AZD1222 vaccination. The source is an adult in good health. The CDR3 runs from the conserved cysteine through the conserved F or W. A D gene is named only where the DNA matches it firmly.

j_call d_call v_call cdr3_nt cdr3_aa
TRBJ1-1 . TRBV7-2 TGTGCCAGCAGCTTAATTCCGGCGAGAGAAGCTTTCTTT CASSLIPAREAFF
TRBJ1-1 . TRBV4-1 TGCGCCAGCAGCCTCGGGAAAAACCGGGACAACCGTGAAGCTTTCTTT CASSLGKNRDNREAFF
TRBJ2-7 . TRBV6-2/TRBV6-3 TGTGCCAGCAGTTACTCGAAGGTCAGCTACGAGCAGTACTTC CASSYSKVSYEQYF
TRBJ2-1 . TRBV11-2 TGTGCCAGCTTTTTTGGGAATGAGCAGTTCTTC CASFFGNEQFF
TRBJ2-3 . TRBV19 TGTGCCAGTTCGGTGGGTAACACAGATACGCAGTATTTT CASSVGNTDTQYF
TRBJ1-1 TRBD1 TRBV7-2 TGTGCCAGCAGCACAAGGCTCCGGGACAGGGGGAACACTGAAGCTTTCTTT CASSTRLRDRGNTEAFF
TRBJ2-7 . TRBV25-1 TGTGCCAGCACCCGGGCCCACGAGCAGTACTTC CASTRAHEQYF
TRBJ2-2 . TRBV6-5 TGTGCCAGCAGTTACTCGCATCTAGGGAACACCGGGGAGCTGTTTTTT CASSYSHLGNTGELFF
TRBJ1-1 . TRBV9 TGTGCCAGCAGCGTAGAACAGGGTGGAACTGAAGCTTTCTTT CASSVEQGGTEAFF
TRBJ1-4 TRBD1 TRBV30 TGTGCCTGGACCAGCGGGACAGTCTCGGATGAAAAACTGTTTTTT CAWTSGTVSDEKLFF
TRBJ2-7 TRBD1 TRBV27 TGTGCCAGCAGTTTATCCCAGGGACAGGGAAGGTACGAGCAGTACTTC CASSLSQGQGRYEQYF